Below are 5 T cell receptor beta chains sequenced from a single sample in a study of post-analysis software for immune sequencing data. Study-level points and caveats: TRBV5-6, TRBV5-1 and TRBV20-1 belonged to a set of roughly five TRBV segments that were more frequent in patients than controls.

These TCRs are of unknown antigen specificity. The library was made from cDNA and included unique molecular identifiers. TCRdb passed the PCR reads through MiXCR, listing each CDR3 protein once. The data show about half a million distinct CDR3 sequences, under 40% seen once. The sequencing input was blood. These receptors all come from a girl under 18 with multiple sclerosis.

The V and J genes are TRBV11-2 and TRBJ1-5, with 8 nucleotides matching TRBD1. Looked up from germline, CDR1 is SGHAT and CDR2 is FQNNGV. The CDR3 is 14 amino acids. V shed 5 bases, J shed 7 bases, and the junction held 7 bases outside the gene matches. Here the CDR3 reads CASSLGQGGQPQHF. CDR3 DNA: TGTGCCAGCAGCCTCGGACAGGGAGGCCAGCCCCAGCATTTT. The variable domain in full, with the rest retrieved from reference TRBV11-2 and TRBJ1-5, is EAGVAQSPRYKIIEKRQSVAFWCNPISGHATLYWYQQILGQGPKLLIQFQNNGVVDDSQLPKDRFSAERLKGVDSTLKIQPAKLEDSAVYLCASSLGQGGQPQHFGDGTRLSIL.

V usage is TRBV6-1 and J usage is TRBJ2-2; 7 bases fit TRBD1. The CDR3 is 16 amino acids. The V and J ends lost 1 base and 7 bases, in that order; junction bases with no gene match: 9. Germline assignment: CDR1 MNHNS and CDR2 SASEGT. CDR3 sequence reads: CASSEVETGPGGELFF. In DNA form, the CDR3 reads TGTGCCAGCAGTGAAGTTGAGACAGGGCCTGGCGGGGAGCTGTTTTTT.

The chain employs TRBV12-3 or TRBV12-4 and TRBJ1-5; 9 bases line up with TRBD1. The CDR3 sequence is 14 residues long. Trimming removed 6 bases from V and 7 bases from J; junction bases left unmatched: 7. The CDR3 DNA follows: TGTGCCAGCAGGGGTACAGGGGGCGGGCAGCCCCAGCATTTT. This codes for CASRGTGGGQPQHF.

This clonotype was detected once. The chain has TRBV6-5 and TRBJ1-5, with TRBD1 matching over 8 bases. Losses at the gene ends were 4 bases for V and 7 bases for J; bases not matched to a gene: 9. Germline CDR1 is MNHEY and CDR2 is SVGAGI. The CDR3 runs to 15 residues. CDR3 residues: CASSSQGAIRQPQHF. Written as DNA, the CDR3 is TGTGCCAGCAGTTCCCAGGGGGCGATTCGACAGCCCCAGCATTTT.

A note on this clonotype: This may arise from a read error, as a much more abundant clone is one base away. The rearrangement uses TRBV5-1 and TRBJ2-5; D might be TRBD1 (6 bases). This CDR3 is 14 amino acids long. The germline gives CDR1 SGHRS, CDR2 YFSETQ. In nucleotides, the CDR3 is TGCGCCAACAGCTCGGGACAATCAGGAGAGACCCAGTACTTC. Its translation: CANSSGQSGETQYF.